These T cell receptor beta chains were read from a single sample in a study of cytomegalovirus exposure and HLA in healthy donors. The repertoire was sequenced with immunoSEQ multiplex PCR; TCRdb's copy has only in-frame clones and lacks some. The sample carries more than 110,000 clones, approximately 71% recorded once. The material sequenced was PBMCs. The receptors derive from a woman aged 50 to 60 in good health and CMV-seronegative. Each CDR3 is given with its conserved first and last residue. D genes are given only for firm matches. Where a row states a size, it is once, few, many or the class of an expanded clone; other rows omit it.

size: .; V: TRBV15; J: TRBJ1-2; D: .; CDR3: CATSRDYLTVINYGYTF; DNA: TGTGCCACCAGCAGAGATTATCTGACAGTCATAAACTATGGCTACACCTTC
size: .; V: TRBV4-2; J: TRBJ2-2; D: TRBD1; CDR3: CASSQGTGGANTGELFF; DNA: TGTGCCAGCAGCCAGGGGACAGGGGGCGCGAACACCGGGGAGCTGTTTTTT
size: .; V: TRBV29-1; J: TRBJ2-7; D: TRBD2; CDR3: CSAIWRGSYEQYF; DNA: TGCAGCGCCATATGGCGGGGGAGCTACGAGCAGTACTTC
size: .; V: TRBV7-6; J: TRBJ2-5; D: .; CDR3: CASSPLGGAGETQYF; DNA: TGTGCCAGCAGCCCTTTGGGGGGGGCAGGAGAGACCCAGTACTTC
size: few; V: TRBV6-1; J: TRBJ1-1; D: .; CDR3: CASSLSMNTEAFF; DNA: TGTGCCAGCAGTTTGAGTATGAACACTGAAGCTTTCTTT
size: .; V: TRBV4-1; J: TRBJ2-1; D: .; CDR3: CASSQSPYNEQFF; DNA: TGCGCCAGCAGCCAGAGTCCCTACAATGAGCAGTTCTTC
size: .; V: TRBV6-6; J: TRBJ1-5; D: .; CDR3: CASRSGLRSNQPQHF; DNA: TGTGCCAGCAGGTCGGGACTTCGGAGCAATCAGCCCCAGCATTTT
size: .; V: TRBV15; J: TRBJ2-1; D: TRBD2; CDR3: CATSREGLAGGEGDEQFF; DNA: TGTGCCACCAGCAGAGAAGGGCTGGCGGGGGGCGAAGGGGATGAGCAGTTCTTC
size: .; V: TRBV4-1; J: TRBJ1-1; D: .; CDR3: CASSQDRGSIRPTEAFF; DNA: TGCGCCAGCAGCCAAGATCGAGGGTCCATTCGTCCCACTGAAGCTTTCTTT
size: .; V: TRBV11-2; J: TRBJ1-2; D: .; CDR3: CASSLDFLEGGYYGYTF; DNA: TGTGCCAGCAGCTTAGATTTCCTGGAGGGGGGGTACTATGGCTACACCTTC
size: .; V: TRBV2; J: TRBJ2-1; D: TRBD1; CDR3: CASSEGTGGLNEQFF; DNA: TGTGCCAGCAGTGAAGGGACAGGGGGCCTCAATGAGCAGTTCTTC
size: few; V: TRBV20-1; J: TRBJ1-2; D: .; CDR3: CSAGANYGYTF; DNA: TGCAGCGCGGGGGCTAACTATGGCTACACCTTC
size: .; V: TRBV29-1; J: TRBJ1-2; D: TRBD1; CDR3: CSVLRGQGASSYTF; DNA: TGCAGCGTTTTACGTGGACAGGGGGCAAGTAGCTACACCTTC
size: few; V: TRBV6-4; J: TRBJ1-5; D: TRBD1; CDR3: CASSDSCQGQRGSNQPQHF; DNA: TGTGCCAGCAGTGACTCGTGTCAGGGACAGCGAGGAAGCAATCAGCCCCAGCATTTT
size: few; V: TRBV9; J: TRBJ1-4; D: .; CDR3: CASSVDSGNEKLFF; DNA: TGTGCCAGCAGCGTTGACTCGGGTAATGAAAAACTGTTTTTT
size: .; V: TRBV5-6; J: TRBJ2-7; D: TRBD2; CDR3: CASSVVRGAGTYEQYF; DNA: TGTGCCAGCAGCGTAGTGCGGGGGGCCGGGACCTACGAGCAGTACTTC
size: .; V: TRBV6-5; J: TRBJ2-2; D: TRBD2; CDR3: CASSKGLASGELFF; DNA: TGTGCCAGCAGCAAGGGACTAGCGTCCGGGGAGCTGTTTTTT
size: .; V: TRBV28; J: TRBJ2-7; D: TRBD1; CDR3: CASSRPDRGEQYF; DNA: TGTGCCAGCAGCCGACCCGACAGGGGCGAGCAGTACTTC
size: .; V: TRBV18; J: TRBJ1-1; D: .; CDR3: CASSPPTAMNTEAFF; DNA: TGTGCCAGCTCACCACCGACAGCTATGAACACTGAAGCTTTCTTT
size: few; V: TRBV5-1; J: TRBJ2-7; D: TRBD2; CDR3: CASSLLAGGLYEQYF; DNA: TGCGCCAGCAGCTTGCTAGCGGGGGGGCTCTACGAGCAGTACTTC
size: .; V: TRBV28; J: TRBJ1-1; D: .; CDR3: CASTRIDTIEAFF; DNA: TGTGCCAGCACCCGAATAGATACGATTGAAGCTTTCTTT
size: once; V: TRBV29-1; J: TRBJ1-4; D: TRBD1; CDR3: CSVEGQGPNEKLFF; DNA: TGCAGCGTTGAAGGACAGGGACCTAATGAAAAACTGTTTTTT